These T cell receptor beta chains were read from a single sample in a study of shared clonotypes between healthy human individuals. Here immunoSEQ multiplex PCR was the method, and the copy in TCRdb shows in-frame clones only, minus some. The sample consists of about 2 million clones, just under 95% of them appearing once. The sample comprised naive CD8+ T cells sorted from blood. The receptors originated from a man aged 18 to 30 in good health. Both conserved end residues are part of each CDR3. A D gene is named only where the DNA matches it firmly. The size field is filled for only some rows; it gives once, few, many or a size class.

TRBV27	once	TRBJ2-2	.	TGTGCCAGCAGTTCACGGACAGAGACGAACACCGGGGAGCTGTTTTTT	CASSSRTETNTGELFF
TRBV9	.	TRBJ2-1	.	TGTGCCAGCAGCGCGGGCGTCGGGAGCTCCTACAATGAGCAGTTCTTC	CASSAGVGSSYNEQFF
TRBV15	once	TRBJ1-1	TRBD1	TGTGCCACCGGACAGGGATTGAACACTGAAGCTTTCTTT	CATGQGLNTEAFF
TRBV5-1	.	TRBJ2-7	.	TGCGCCAGCAGCTTGGGGGCGGACGGATCCTACGAGCAGTACTTC	CASSLGADGSYEQYF
TRBV9	.	TRBJ2-7	.	TGTGCCAGCAGCGTAGGCGGGGGCACCTCCTACGAGCAGTACTTC	CASSVGGGTSYEQYF
TRBV13	.	TRBJ1-1	TRBD1	TGTGCCAGCAGCTCAAGACAGGGAAGAGACACTGAAGCTTTCTTT	CASSSRQGRDTEAFF
TRBV6-6	.	TRBJ2-7	.	TGTGCCAGCAACCCAGGGGCCGCGGCGGGGGAGCAGTACTTC	CASNPGAAAGEQYF
TRBV5-6	.	TRBJ1-5	.	TGTGCCAGCAGCTGGGGGGGCCCCAATCAGCCCCAGCATTTT	CASSWGGPNQPQHF
TRBV14	.	TRBJ2-5	TRBD1	TGTGCCAGCAGCCAAGACCTCGGGACAGGGCTGCAAGAGACCCAGTACTTC	CASSQDLGTGLQETQYF
TRBV5-1	.	TRBJ2-7	.	TGCGCCAGCAGCCAGACAGGTTTCTACGAGCAGTACTTC	CASSQTGFYEQYF